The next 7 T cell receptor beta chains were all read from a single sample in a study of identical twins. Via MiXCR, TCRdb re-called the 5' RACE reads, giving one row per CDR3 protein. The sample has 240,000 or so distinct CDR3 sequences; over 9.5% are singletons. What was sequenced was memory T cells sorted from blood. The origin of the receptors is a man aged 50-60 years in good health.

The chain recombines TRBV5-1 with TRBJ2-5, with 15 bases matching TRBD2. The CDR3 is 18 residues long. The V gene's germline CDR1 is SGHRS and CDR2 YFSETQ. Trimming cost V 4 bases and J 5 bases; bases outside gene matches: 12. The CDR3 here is CASSPRTSGGAWDETQYF. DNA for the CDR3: TGCGCCAGCAGCCCGAGGACTAGCGGGGGGGCCTGGGATGAGACCCAGTACTTC.

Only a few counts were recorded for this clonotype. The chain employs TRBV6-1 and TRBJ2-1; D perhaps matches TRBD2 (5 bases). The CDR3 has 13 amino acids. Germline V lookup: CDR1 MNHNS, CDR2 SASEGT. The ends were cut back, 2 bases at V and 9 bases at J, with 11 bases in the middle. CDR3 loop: CASSESGVGEQFF. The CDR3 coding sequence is TGTGCCAGCAGTGAAAGCGGAGTGGGTGAGCAGTTCTTC.

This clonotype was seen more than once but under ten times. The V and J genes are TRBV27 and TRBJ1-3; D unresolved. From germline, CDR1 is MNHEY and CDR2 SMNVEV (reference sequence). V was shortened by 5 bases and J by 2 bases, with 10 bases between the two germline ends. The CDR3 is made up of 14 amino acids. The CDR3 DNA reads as TGTGCCAGCAGTGACGCTTCGGCTGGAAACACCATATATTTT. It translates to CASSDASAGNTIYF.

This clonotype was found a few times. This CDR3 reads CSATRGADTQYF. CDR3 coding DNA: TGCAGTGCTACCCGCGGGGCAGATACGCAGTATTTT. The chain carries TRBV20-1 and TRBJ2-3; TRBD2 might be the D (6 bases). Looked up from germline, CDR1 is DFQATT and CDR2 is SNEGSKA (reference sequence). The length of the CDR3 is 12 residues. V lost 4 bases and J lost 4, with 9 bases in between.

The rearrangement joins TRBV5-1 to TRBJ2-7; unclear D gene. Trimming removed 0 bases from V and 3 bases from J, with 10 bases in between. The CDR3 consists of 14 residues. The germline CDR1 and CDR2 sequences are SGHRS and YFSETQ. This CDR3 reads CASSLAHSSYEQYF. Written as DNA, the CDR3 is TGCGCCAGCAGCTTGGCGCACAGCAGCTACGAGCAGTACTTC.

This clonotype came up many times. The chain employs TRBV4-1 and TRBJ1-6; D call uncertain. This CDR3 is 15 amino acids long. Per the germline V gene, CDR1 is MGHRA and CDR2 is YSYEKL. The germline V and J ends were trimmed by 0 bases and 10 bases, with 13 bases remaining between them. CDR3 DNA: TGCGCCAGCAGCCAAGATTACCAAAACGGCTCACCCCTCCACTTT. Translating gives CASSQDYQNGSPLHF.

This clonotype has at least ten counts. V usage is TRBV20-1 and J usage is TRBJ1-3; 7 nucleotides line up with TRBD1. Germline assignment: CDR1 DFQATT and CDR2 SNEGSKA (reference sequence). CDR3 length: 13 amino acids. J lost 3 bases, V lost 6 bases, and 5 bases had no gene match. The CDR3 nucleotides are TGCAGTGCGTGGGACAGTAGTGGAAACACCATATATTTT. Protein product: CSAWDSSGNTIYF.